This entry describes one TCR beta chain. Its antigen is as yet unknown. Generated by immunoSEQ multiplex PCR, the TCRdb table keeps only in-frame clones and is missing some. The sample includes about 56,000 clones, around 97% of them seen just once. This sample was included in a study of siplizumab effects on memory and regulatory T cells. Overall study findings and caveats: Naive or memory phenotype assignment was not possible for roughly 80-95% of proliferating CD4+ or CD8+ clones.

CDR1 and CDR2 (germline): GTSNPN, SVGIG (reference sequence). The CDR3 length is 14 residues. V was shortened by 2 bases and J by 3 bases, with 12 bases between the two germline ends. Among a few donor pairs, the unstimulated naive, memory, effector memory and TEMRA subsets underwent sequencing. The chain is built from TRBV30 and TRBJ2-3; D remains unclear. This sequence originates from a human donor in good health. The sequenced material came from naive CD8+ T cells sorted from blood. CDR3 sequence reads: CAWSFVRKTDTQYF. In DNA form, the CDR3 reads TGTGCCTGGAGTTTTGTCAGAAAAACAGATACGCAGTATTTT.